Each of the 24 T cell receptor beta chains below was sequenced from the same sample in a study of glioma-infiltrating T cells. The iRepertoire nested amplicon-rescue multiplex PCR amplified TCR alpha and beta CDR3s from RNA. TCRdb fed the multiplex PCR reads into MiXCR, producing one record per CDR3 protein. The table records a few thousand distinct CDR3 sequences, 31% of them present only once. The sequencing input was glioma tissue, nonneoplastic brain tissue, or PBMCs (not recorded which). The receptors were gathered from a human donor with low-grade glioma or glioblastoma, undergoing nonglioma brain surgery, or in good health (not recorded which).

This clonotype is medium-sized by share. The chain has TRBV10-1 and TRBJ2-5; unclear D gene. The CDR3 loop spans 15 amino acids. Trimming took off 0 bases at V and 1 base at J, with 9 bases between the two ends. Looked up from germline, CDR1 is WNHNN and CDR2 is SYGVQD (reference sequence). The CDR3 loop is CASSESSAGQETQYF. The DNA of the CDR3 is TGCGCCAGCAGTGAGTCTTCGGCAGGCCAAGAGACCCAGTACTTC.

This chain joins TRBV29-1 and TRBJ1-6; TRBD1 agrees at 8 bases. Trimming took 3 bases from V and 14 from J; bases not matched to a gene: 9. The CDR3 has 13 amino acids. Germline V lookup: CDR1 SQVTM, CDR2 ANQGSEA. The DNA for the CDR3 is TGCAGCGTTGAGGAACAGGGGGGCTCAGCCCTCCACTTT. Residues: CSVEEQGGSALHF.

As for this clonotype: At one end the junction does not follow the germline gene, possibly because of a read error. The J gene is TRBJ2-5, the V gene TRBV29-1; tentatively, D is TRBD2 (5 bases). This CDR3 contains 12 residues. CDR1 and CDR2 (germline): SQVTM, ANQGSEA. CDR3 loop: CSVEDSGLSEHF. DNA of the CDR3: TGCAGCGTTGAAGATTCAGGACTTTCAGAGCACTTC. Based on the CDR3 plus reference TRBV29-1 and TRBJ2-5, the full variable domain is SAVISQKPSRDICQRGTSLTIQCQVDSQVTMMFWYRQQPGQSLTLIATANQGSEATYESGFVIDKFPISRPNLTFSTLTVSNMSPEDSSIYLCSVEDSGLSEHFGPGTRLLVL.

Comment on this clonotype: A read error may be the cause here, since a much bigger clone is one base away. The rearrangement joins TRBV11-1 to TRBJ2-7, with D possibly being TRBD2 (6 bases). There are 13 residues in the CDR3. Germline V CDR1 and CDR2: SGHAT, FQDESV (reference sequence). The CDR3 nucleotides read TGTGCCAGCAGCTTAGCGCGGGGCTACAAGCAGTACTTC. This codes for CASSLARGYKQYF. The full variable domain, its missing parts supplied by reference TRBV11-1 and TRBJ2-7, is EAEVAQSPRYKITEKSQAVAFWCDPISGHATLYWYRQILGQGPELLVQFQDESVVDDSQLPKDRFSAERLKGVDSTLKIQPAELGDSAMYLCASSLARGYKQYFGPGTRLTVT.

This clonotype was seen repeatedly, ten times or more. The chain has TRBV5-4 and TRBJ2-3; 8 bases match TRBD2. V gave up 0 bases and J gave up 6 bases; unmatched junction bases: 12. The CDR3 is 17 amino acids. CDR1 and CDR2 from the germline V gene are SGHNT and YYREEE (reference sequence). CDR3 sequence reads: CASSLVSGVSGFDTQYF. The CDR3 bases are TGTGCCAGCAGCTTGGTTAGCGGGGTTTCCGGTTTTGATACGCAGTATTTT.

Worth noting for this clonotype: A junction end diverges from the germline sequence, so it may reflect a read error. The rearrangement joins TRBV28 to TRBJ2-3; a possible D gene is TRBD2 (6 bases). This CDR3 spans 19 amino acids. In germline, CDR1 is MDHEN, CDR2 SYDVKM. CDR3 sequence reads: CASSARAGLEDLSKDTQYF. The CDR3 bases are TGTGCCAGCAGTGCCCGGGCGGGGCTAGAGGATCTTAGCAAAGATACGCAGTATTTT.

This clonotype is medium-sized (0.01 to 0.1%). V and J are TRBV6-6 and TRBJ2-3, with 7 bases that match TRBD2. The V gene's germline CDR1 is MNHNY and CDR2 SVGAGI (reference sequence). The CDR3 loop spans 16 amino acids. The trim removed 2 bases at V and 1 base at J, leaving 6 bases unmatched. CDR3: CASSYPVSGGTDTQYF. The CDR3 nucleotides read TGTGCCAGCAGTTACCCGGTCAGCGGGGGCACAGATACGCAGTATTTT.

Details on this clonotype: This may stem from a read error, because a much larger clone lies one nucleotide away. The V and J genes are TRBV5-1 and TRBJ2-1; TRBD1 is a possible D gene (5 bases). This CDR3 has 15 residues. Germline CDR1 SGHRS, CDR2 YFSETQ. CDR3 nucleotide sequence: TGCGCCAGCAGCTTGGAGGCGGCTAGGGGCAATGAGCAGCTCTTC. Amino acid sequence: CASSLEAARGNEQLF.

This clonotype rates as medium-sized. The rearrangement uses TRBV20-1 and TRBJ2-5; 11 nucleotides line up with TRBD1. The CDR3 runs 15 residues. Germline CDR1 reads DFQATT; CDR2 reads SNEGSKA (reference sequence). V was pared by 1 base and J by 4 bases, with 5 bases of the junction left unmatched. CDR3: CSARAGQGASETQYF. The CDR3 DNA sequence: TGCAGTGCTAGAGCCGGACAGGGGGCCTCAGAGACCCAGTACTTC.

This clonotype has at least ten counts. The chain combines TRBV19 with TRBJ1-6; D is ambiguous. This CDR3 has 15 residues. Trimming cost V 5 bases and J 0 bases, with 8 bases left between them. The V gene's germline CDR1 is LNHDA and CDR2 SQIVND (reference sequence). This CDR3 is CASSEGSSYNSPLHF. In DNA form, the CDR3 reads TGTGCCAGTAGTGAGGGCAGCTCCTATAATTCACCCCTCCACTTT.

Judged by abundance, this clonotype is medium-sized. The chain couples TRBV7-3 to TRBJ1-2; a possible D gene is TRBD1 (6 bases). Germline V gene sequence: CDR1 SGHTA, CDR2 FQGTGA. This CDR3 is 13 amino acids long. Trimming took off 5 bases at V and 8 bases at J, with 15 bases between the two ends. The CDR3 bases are TGTGCCAGCAGCCCAACAGGGAATGGCGGCTACACCTTC. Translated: CASSPTGNGGYTF.

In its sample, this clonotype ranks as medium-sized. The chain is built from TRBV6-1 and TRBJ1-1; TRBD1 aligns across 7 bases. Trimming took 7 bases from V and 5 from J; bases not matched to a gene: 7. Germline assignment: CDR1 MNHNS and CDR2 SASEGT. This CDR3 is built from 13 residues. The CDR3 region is CASTPGGLTEAFF. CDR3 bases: TGTGCCAGCACCCCAGGGGGACTTACTGAAGCTTTCTTT.

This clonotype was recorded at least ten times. The CDR3 reads CASSYTTGTFTEAFF. The CDR3 coding sequence is TGTGCCAGCAGCTATACTACAGGGACCTTCACTGAAGCTTTCTTT. The rearrangement joins TRBV5-4 to TRBJ1-1, with TRBD1 as a possible D gene (6 bases). The CDR3 length is 15 residues. Trimming took off 3 bases at V and 4 bases at J, with 16 bases between the two ends. Germline CDR1 and CDR2: SGHNT and YYREEE (reference sequence).

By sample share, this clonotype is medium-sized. The CDR3 nucleotides are TGTGCCAGCAGCCAAGAACTAACAGGGAGAAATTCACCCCTCCACTTT. It yields the protein CASSQELTGRNSPLHF. This chain connects TRBV4-2 to TRBJ1-6, with D possibly matching TRBD1 (6 bases). CDR3 length: 16 amino acids. Deletions cut 0 bases from V and 7 bases from J, with 13 bases between. Per the germline V gene, CDR1 is LGHNA and CDR2 is YNFKEQ.

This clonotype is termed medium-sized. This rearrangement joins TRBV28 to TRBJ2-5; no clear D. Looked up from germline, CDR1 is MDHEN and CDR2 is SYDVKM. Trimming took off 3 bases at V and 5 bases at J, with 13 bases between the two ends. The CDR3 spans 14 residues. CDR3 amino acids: CASSFPRSWETQYF. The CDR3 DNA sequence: TGTGCCAGCAGTTTTCCCAGGTCCTGGGAGACCCAGTACTTC.

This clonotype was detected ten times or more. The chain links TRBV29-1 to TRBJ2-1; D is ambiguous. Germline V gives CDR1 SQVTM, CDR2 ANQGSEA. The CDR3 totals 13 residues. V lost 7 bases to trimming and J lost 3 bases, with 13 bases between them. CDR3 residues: CSGSVSLYNEQFF. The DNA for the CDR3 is TGCAGCGGATCGGTCTCCCTCTACAATGAGCAGTTCTTC.

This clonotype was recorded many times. This CDR3 reads CASSLALGNTGELFF. In DNA, the CDR3 is TGTGCCAGCAGTTTAGCACTTGGGAACACCGGGGAGCTGTTTTTT. This rearrangement joins TRBV12-3 or TRBV12-4 to TRBJ2-2, with unresolved D. This CDR3 contains 15 residues. V lost 0 bases and J lost 1, with 6 bases in between.

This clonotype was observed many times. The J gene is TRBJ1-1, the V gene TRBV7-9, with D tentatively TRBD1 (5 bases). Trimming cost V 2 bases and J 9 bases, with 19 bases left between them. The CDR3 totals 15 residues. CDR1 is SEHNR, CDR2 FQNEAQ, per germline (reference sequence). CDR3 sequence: CASSLFLGMRQKAFF. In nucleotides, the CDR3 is TGTGCCAGCAGCTTATTCTTGGGTATGCGACAGAAAGCTTTCTTT.

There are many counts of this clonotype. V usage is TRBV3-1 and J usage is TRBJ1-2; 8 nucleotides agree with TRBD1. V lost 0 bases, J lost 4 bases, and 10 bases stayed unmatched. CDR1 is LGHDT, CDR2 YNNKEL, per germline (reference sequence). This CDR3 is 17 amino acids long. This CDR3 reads CASSQETGTGSTYGYTF. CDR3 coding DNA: TGTGCCAGCAGCCAAGAAACCGGGACAGGATCTACCTATGGCTACACCTTC.

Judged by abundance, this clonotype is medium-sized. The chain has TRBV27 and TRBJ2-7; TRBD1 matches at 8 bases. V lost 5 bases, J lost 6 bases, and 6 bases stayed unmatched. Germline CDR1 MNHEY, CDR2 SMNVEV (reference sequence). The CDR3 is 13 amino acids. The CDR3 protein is CASSDGQGGEQYV. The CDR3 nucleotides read TGTGCCAGCAGTGATGGACAGGGAGGCGAGCAGTACGTC.

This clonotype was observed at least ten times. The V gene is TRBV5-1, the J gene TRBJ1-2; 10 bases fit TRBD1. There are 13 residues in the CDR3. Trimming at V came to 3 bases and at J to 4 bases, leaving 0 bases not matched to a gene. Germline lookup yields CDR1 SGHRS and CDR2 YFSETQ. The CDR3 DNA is TGCGCCAGCAGCTGGGACAGGGGCTATGGCTACACCTTC. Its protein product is CASSWDRGYGYTF.

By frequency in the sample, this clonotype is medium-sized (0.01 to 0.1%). The CDR3 here is CASSQDNYGYTF. CDR3 nucleotides: TGCGCCAGCAGCCAAGATAATTATGGCTACACCTTC. The chain recombines TRBV4-1 with TRBJ1-2; no clear D. Trimming shortened V by 0 bases and J by 5 bases, and 4 bases separated the two germline ends. Germline V gene lookup returns CDR1 MGHRA and CDR2 YSYEKL. The CDR3 spans 12 residues.

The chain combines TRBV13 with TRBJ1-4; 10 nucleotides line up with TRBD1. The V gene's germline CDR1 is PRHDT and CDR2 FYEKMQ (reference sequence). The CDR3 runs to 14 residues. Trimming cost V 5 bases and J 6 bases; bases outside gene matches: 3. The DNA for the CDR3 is TGTGCCAGCAGCCTCGGACAGGGGGATGAAAAACTGTTTTTT. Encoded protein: CASSLGQGDEKLFF.

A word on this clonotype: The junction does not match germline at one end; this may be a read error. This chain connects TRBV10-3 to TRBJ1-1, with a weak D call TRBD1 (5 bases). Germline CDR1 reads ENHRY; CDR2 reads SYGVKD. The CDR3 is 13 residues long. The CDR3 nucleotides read TGTACCATCAGTGAGACAGTGAACACTGAAGCTTTCTTT. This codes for CTISETVNTEAFF.